This entry lists 19 T cell receptor beta chains sequenced from one sample in a study of blood T cell repertoires in COVID-19. Method: immunoSEQ multiplex PCR; TCRdb's copy keeps in-frame clones and lacks some. The table records about 98,000 clones, around 86% of them present only once. Sequencing was performed on peripheral blood. These receptors were collected from a man aged 45-60 years with active or convalescent COVID-19.

This clone turned up a few times. The chain recombines TRBV7-9 with TRBJ1-4; D may be TRBD1 (6 bases). CDR3 length equals 14 residues. Trimming took off 4 bases at V and 4 bases at J, with 10 bases between the two ends. The germline CDR1 and CDR2 sequences are SEHNR and FQNEAQ (reference sequence). The CDR3 loop reads CASSSSGVNEKLFF. DNA of the CDR3: TGTGCCAGCAGCTCATCAGGGGTTAATGAAAAACTGTTTTTT.

V usage is TRBV19 and J usage is TRBJ1-5; no clear D gene. CDR1 and CDR2 from the germline V gene are LNHDA and SQIVND (reference sequence). CDR3 length equals 14 residues. The germline V and J ends were trimmed by 6 bases and 0 bases, with 9 bases remaining between them. This CDR3 is CASRVWASNQPQHF. The CDR3 nucleotides read TGTGCCAGTAGAGTCTGGGCTAGCAATCAGCCCCAGCATTTT.

This sequence joins TRBV7-9 and TRBJ2-2; the match to TRBD1 covers 7 bases. V dropped 3 bases and J dropped 1; count of bases not matched to a gene: 5. The CDR3 length is 16 residues. The germline gives CDR1 SEHNR, CDR2 FQNEAQ (reference sequence). This chain's CDR3 is CASSLRTGVNTGELFF. DNA of the CDR3: TGTGCCAGCAGCTTGCGGACAGGAGTGAACACCGGGGAGCTGTTTTTT.

The V gene is TRBV6-1, the J gene TRBJ1-4, with 9 bases aligning to TRBD1. V lost 0 bases, J lost 6 bases, and 5 bases stayed unmatched. Germline CDR1 and CDR2: MNHNS and SASEGT. The CDR3 contains 16 residues. The CDR3 reads CASSEAQGQGHEKLFF. The CDR3, as DNA: TGTGCCAGCAGTGAAGCGCAGGGACAGGGCCATGAAAAACTGTTTTTT.

The V call is TRBV2, the J call TRBJ1-1; TRBD1 agrees at 12 bases. CDR1 and CDR2 from the germline V gene are SNHLY and FYNNEI. This CDR3 is built from 15 residues. The V and J ends lost 8 bases and 4 bases, in that order; junction bases with no gene match: 8. The CDR3 DNA is TGTGCCAGCGCCGGGACAGGGGGCGCGGGCACTGAAGCTTTCTTT. It codes for CASAGTGGAGTEAFF. The complete variable domain, with remaining parts taken from reference TRBV2 and TRBJ1-1, reads EPEVTQTPSHQVTQMGQEVILRCVPISNHLYFYWYRQILGQKVEFLVSFYNNEISEKSEIFDDQFSVERPDGSNFTLKIRSTKLEDSAMYFCASAGTGGAGTEAFFGQGTRLTVV.

The chain joins TRBV6-5 to TRBJ2-2, with TRBD1 matching over 8 bases. Unmatched junction bases numbered 5, after V lost 6 bases and J lost 5 bases. CDR1 is MNHEY and CDR2 is SVGAGI in the germline V gene. CDR3 length: 14 residues. CDR3 residues: CASRRTGMTGELFF. Written as DNA, the CDR3 is TGTGCCAGCAGGCGGACAGGGATGACCGGGGAGCTGTTTTTT.

The gene calls are TRBV19 and TRBJ1-1, with TRBD1 identical over 7 bases. The CDR3 contains 14 residues. Germline CDR1 and CDR2: LNHDA and SQIVND (reference sequence). Trimming took 7 bases from V and 2 from J; bases not matched to a gene: 7. CDR3 in DNA: TGTGCCAGTAAGAGGGGGCAGGACAACACTGAAGCTTTCTTT. It codes for CASKRGQDNTEAFF.

The CDR3 DNA reads as TGTGCCAGCAGTTATTCTGGCGGAACCTACGAGCAGTACTTC. Amino acids: CASSYSGGTYEQYF. The genes are TRBV6-2 or TRBV6-3 and TRBJ2-7, with unresolved D. The germline gives CDR1 MNHEY, CDR2 SVGEGT. Between the trimmed V and J ends, which lost 3 bases and 2 bases, there was a span of 11 bases. The CDR3 loop spans 14 amino acids.

This sequence joins TRBV10-1 and TRBJ1-2, with D perhaps TRBD1 (5 bases). Germline V gene lookup returns CDR1 WNHNN and CDR2 SYGVQD (reference sequence). Trimming left V 0 bases short and J 8 bases short, with 19 bases between. The CDR3 sequence is 16 residues long. CDR3 residues: CASSESLAGKVLGYTF. CDR3 nucleotide sequence: TGCGCCAGCAGTGAGTCGTTGGCAGGGAAGGTGCTCGGCTACACCTTC.

The V call is TRBV2, the J call TRBJ1-5, with D perhaps TRBD1 (6 bases). V was pared by 5 bases and J by 0 bases, with 8 bases between. Germline-derived CDR1 and CDR2 are SNHLY and FYNNEI. There are 14 residues in the CDR3. Here the CDR3 reads CASSSQGSNQPQHF. DNA of the CDR3: TGTGCCAGCAGTTCACAGGGTAGCAATCAGCCCCAGCATTTT.

This clone appeared a single time. The chain joins TRBV1 to TRBJ2-6; the table's D call, TRBD2, has no DNA check behind it. TRBV1 is noted as a pseudogene. This CDR3 has 19 amino acids. The CDR3 is CTSSQGQIHSLSGANVLTF. DNA of the CDR3: TGCACCAGCAGCCAAGGGCAGATTCATAGCCTCTCTGGGGCCAACGTCCTGACTTTC.

This clone has only one observation. The chain combines TRBV6-5 with TRBJ1-5, with TRBD1 matching 8 bases. CDR1 and CDR2 from the germline V gene are MNHEY and SVGAGI. J lost 3 bases, V lost 7 bases, and 8 bases had no gene match. The CDR3 consists of 15 residues. CDR3 in amino acids: CASIGGTGNNQPQHF. The CDR3 DNA is TGTGCCAGCATCGGTGGGACAGGAAACAATCAGCCCCAGCATTTT.

The chain employs TRBV2 and TRBJ2-2; 10 bases are a match to TRBD1. Germline CDR1 is SNHLY and CDR2 is FYNNEI. V gave up 6 bases and J gave up 2 bases; unmatched junction bases: 3. The CDR3 is 15 residues long. CDR3 sequence: CASRGQGGNTGELFF. As DNA, the CDR3 is TGTGCCAGCAGAGGACAGGGGGGCAACACCGGGGAGCTGTTTTTT.

This chain connects TRBV11-2 to TRBJ2-1, with D perhaps matching TRBD2 (6 bases). The CDR3 is 17 residues long. Looked up from germline, CDR1 is SGHAT and CDR2 is FQNNGV. V lost 6 bases and J 0 bases, leaving 18 bases between the germline ends. For the CDR3, the DNA is TGTGCCAGCAGACATCCGGGGAGGCGTAGCTCCTACAATGAGCAGTTCTTC. It is translated as CASRHPGRRSSYNEQFF.

V and J are TRBV3-1 (or the pseudogene TRBV3-2) and TRBJ2-5; D might be TRBD2 (7 bases). Germline-derived CDR1 and CDR2 are LGHDT and YNNKEL (reference sequence). CDR3 length: 19 amino acids. V was shortened by 0 bases and J by 4 bases, with 24 bases between the two germline ends. The CDR3 region is CASSQDRRVRGGLPETQYF. The CDR3, as DNA: TGTGCCAGCAGCCAAGATCGAAGGGTTAGGGGGGGCCTTCCAGAGACCCAGTACTTC.

The rearrangement uses TRBV18 and TRBJ2-3; perhaps TRBD2 as D (5 bases). The length of the CDR3 is 17 residues. CDR1 and CDR2 (germline): KGHSH, LQKENI. Trimming shortened V by 4 bases and J by 0 bases, and 17 bases separated the two germline ends. CDR3 in DNA: TGTGCCAGCTCACAATCATGGGCAGCGGTCAGCACAGATACGCAGTATTTT. It yields the protein CASSQSWAAVSTDTQYF.

This clone was seen just once. This chain connects TRBV6-1 to TRBJ1-6, with TRBD1 as a possible D gene (5 bases). Germline assignment: CDR1 MNHNS and CDR2 SASEGT. The V end lost 2 bases, the J end lost 7 bases, and 15 bases lay between the germline ends. The CDR3 spans 16 residues. CDR3 in DNA: TGTGCCAGCAGTGAAAGGATGGGGGAGGGCAATTCACCCCTCCACTTT. It is translated as CASSERMGEGNSPLHF.

The chain is built from TRBV19 and TRBJ2-3; the match to TRBD1 covers 8 bases. This CDR3 has 16 residues. Looked up from germline, CDR1 is LNHDA and CDR2 is SQIVND (reference sequence). V lost 5 bases to trimming and J lost 4 bases; unmatched junction nucleotides: 11. CDR3 nucleotide sequence: TGTGCCAGTAGTCACACACCAGGACAGGGCGCAGATACGCAGTATTTT. Protein product: CASSHTPGQGADTQYF. Combining the CDR3 with reference TRBV19 and TRBJ2-3 gives the whole variable domain DGGITQSPKYLFRKEGQNVTLSCEQNLNHDAMYWYRQDPGQGLRLIYYSQIVNDFQKGDIAEGYSVSREKKESFPLTVTSAQKNPTAFYLCASSHTPGQGADTQYFGPGTRLTVL.

The V and J genes are TRBV2 and TRBJ1-2, with 9 nucleotides matching TRBD1. The ends lost 4 bases at V and 8 bases at J; junction bases unmatched: 2. This CDR3 region has 12 residues. Per the germline V gene, CDR1 is SNHLY and CDR2 is FYNNEI. The CDR3 region has the DNA TGTGCCAGCAGTGCACAGGGGGCGGGCTACACCTTC. Its protein product is CASSAQGAGYTF.